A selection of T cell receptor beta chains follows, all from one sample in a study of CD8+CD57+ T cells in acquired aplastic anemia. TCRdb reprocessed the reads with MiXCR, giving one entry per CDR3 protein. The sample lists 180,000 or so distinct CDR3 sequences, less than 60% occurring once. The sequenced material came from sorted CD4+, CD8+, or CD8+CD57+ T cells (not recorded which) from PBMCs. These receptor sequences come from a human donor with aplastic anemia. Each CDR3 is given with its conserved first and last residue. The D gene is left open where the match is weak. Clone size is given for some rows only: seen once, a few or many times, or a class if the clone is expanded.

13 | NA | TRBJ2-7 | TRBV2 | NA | TGTGCCAGCAGTGTCGAGCGTCGGTACGAGCAGTACTTC | CASSVERRYEQYF
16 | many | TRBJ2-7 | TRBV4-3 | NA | TGCGCCAGCAGCCACGGACCGGTGTCGGGGATGGGCGAGCAGTACTTC | CASSHGPVSGMGEQYF
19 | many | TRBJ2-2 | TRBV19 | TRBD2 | TGTGCCACCCGAAGGACCAGCCTAGCGGGGGGCCCGAACACCGGGGAGCTGTTTTTT | CATRRTSLAGGPNTGELFF
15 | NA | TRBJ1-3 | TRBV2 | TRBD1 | TGTGCCAGCAGTCCCGGACAGGGGGCCGGAAACACCATATATTTT | CASSPGQGAGNTIYF
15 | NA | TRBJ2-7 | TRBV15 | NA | TGTGCCACCAGCGGTCGGAACGGGGTGGGCTCCGAGCAGTACTTC | CATSGRNGVGSEQYF
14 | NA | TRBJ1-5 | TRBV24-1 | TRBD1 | TGTGCCACAGGTGGCAGGGGGTCGGATCAGCCCCAGCATTTT | CATGGRGSDQPQHF
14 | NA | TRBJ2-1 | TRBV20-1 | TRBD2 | TGCAGTGCTAGAGGACTAGCGGTGTTGGATGAGCAGTTCTTC | CSARGLAVLDEQFF
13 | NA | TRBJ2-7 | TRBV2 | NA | TGTGCCAGCAGTGTGAGGGGCTCCTACGAGCAGTACTTC | CASSVRGSYEQYF
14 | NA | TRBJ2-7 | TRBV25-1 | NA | TGTGCCAGCAGTGACCGCGTTCTTAGCTACGAGCAGTACTTC | CASSDRVLSYEQYF
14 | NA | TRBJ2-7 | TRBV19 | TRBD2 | TGTGCCGGTATGGCTAGCGGAACCTCCTACGAGCAGTACTTC | CAGMASGTSYEQYF
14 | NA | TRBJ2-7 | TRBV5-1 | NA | TGCGCCAGCAGCTTGGGACGCAGCTCCTACGAGCAGTACTTC | CASSLGRSSYEQYF
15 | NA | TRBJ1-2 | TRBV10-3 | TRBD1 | TGTGCCATCAGTGAGTCAGTCACAGGGGGCTATGGCTACACCTTC | CAISESVTGGYGYTF
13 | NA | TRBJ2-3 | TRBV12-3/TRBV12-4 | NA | TGTGCCAGCACCGACATTGGGGTGGATACGCAGTATTTT | CASTDIGVDTQYF
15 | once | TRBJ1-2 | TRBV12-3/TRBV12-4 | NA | TGTGCCAGCAGTTCGACAGCAACACTGCCCTATGGCTACACCTTC | CASSSTATLPYGYTF
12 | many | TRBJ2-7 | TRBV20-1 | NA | TGCAGTGCTAGCCTACAGGAATACGAGCAGTACTTC | CSASLQEYEQYF
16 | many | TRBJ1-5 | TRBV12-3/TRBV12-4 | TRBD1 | TGTGCCAGCAGCCAGAAAGGGGGCTGGAGCAATCAGCCCCAGCATTTT | CASSQKGGWSNQPQHF
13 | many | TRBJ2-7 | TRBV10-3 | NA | TGTGCCATCAGTGAGTCTGCCCTCTACGAGCAGTACTTC | CAISESALYEQYF
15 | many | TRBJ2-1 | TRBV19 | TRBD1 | TGTGCCAGTACCTCCGACAGGGGGGCCTACAATGAGCAGTTCTTC | CASTSDRGAYNEQFF
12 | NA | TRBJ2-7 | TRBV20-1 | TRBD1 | TGCAGTGCTAGAGATCAGGACAGGGAGCAGTACTTC | CSARDQDREQYF
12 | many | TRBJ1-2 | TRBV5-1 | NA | TGCGCCAGCAGTCTCGCTAACTATGGCTACACCTTC | CASSLANYGYTF
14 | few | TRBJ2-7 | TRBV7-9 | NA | TGTGCCAGCAGCCCGGGCAGGGGACACTACGAGCAGTACTTC | CASSPGRGHYEQYF
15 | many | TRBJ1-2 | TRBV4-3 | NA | TGCGCCAGCAGCCAAGGGGCCGGGGGGAACTATGGCTACACCTTC | CASSQGAGGNYGYTF
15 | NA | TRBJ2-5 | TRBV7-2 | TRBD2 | TGTGCCAGCAGCTTAGGAGCGGGGAACCAAGAGACCCAGTACTTC | CASSLGAGNQETQYF
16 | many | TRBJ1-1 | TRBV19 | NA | TGTGCCAGTAGTATAGGAGACCCCAGGGGGAACACTGAAGCTTTCTTT | CASSIGDPRGNTEAFF
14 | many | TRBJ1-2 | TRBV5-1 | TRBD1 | TGCGCCAGCAGCAGCACCGGGACAGGGGACGGCTACACCTTC | CASSSTGTGDGYTF
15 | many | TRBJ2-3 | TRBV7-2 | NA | TGTGCCAGCAGCTTACTCTCGGGGGGCCCAGATACGCAGTATTTT | CASSLLSGGPDTQYF
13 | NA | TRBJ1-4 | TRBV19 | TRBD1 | TGTGCCAGCTCCGGGACAGTAGGGGAAAAACTGTTTTTT | CASSGTVGEKLFF
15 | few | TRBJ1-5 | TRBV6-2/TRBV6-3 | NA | TGTGCCAGCAGTTACCGCCCAGATAGCAATCAGCCCCAGCATTTT | CASSYRPDSNQPQHF
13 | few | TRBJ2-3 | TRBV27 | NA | TGTGCCAGCGGCCAGGGGGGGGGAGATACGCAGTATTTT | CASGQGGGDTQYF
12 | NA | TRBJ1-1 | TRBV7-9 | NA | TGTGCCAGCAGCCAACGACAGAATGAAGCTTTCTTT | CASSQRQNEAFF
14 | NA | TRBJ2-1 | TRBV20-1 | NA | TGCAGTGCTAGAGATGTACAAAAGTACAATGAGCAGTTCTTC | CSARDVQKYNEQFF
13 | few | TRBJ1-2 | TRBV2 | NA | TGTGCCAGCAGCCGGGATACGGACTATGGCTACACCTTC | CASSRDTDYGYTF
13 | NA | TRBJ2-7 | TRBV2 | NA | TGTGCCAGCAGCCTGAAGTCGCTTGCCGAGCAGTACTTC | CASSLKSLAEQYF
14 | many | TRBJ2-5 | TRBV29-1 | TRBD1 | TGCAGCGCTAGGGACAGGGGCCTTAGGGAGACCCAGTACTTC | CSARDRGLRETQYF
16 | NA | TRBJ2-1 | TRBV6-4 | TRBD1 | TGTGCCAGCAGTGACTTGGAGGGACAGGGGGGGAATGAGCAGTTCTTC | CASSDLEGQGGNEQFF
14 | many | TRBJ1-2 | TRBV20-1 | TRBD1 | TGCAGTGCTAGAGGTCTCAGGGGGGGAATTGGCTACACCTTC | CSARGLRGGIGYTF
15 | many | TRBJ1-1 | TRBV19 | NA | TGTGCCAGTAGTATTGGGGGAGGAGGGGACCCTGAAGCTTTCTTT | CASSIGGGGDPEAFF
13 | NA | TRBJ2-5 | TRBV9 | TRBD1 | TGTGCCAGCGGAGACAGGGGTCAGGGGACCCAGTACTTC | CASGDRGQGTQYF
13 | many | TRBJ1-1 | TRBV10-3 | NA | TGTGCCATCAGTGATCTAGGAAACACTGAAGCTTTCTTT | CAISDLGNTEAFF
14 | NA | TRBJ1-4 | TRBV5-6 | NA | TGTGCCAGCAGCTCGGGACACGGGAATGAAAAACTGTTTTTT | CASSSGHGNEKLFF
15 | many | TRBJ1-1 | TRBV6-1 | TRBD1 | TGTGCCAGCAGAACAGGGGGCAACATGAACACTGAAGCTTTCTTT | CASRTGGNMNTEAFF
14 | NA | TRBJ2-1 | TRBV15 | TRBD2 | TGTGCCACCAGCAGTGAAGCGGGAGGGAATGAGCAGTTCTTC | CATSSEAGGNEQFF
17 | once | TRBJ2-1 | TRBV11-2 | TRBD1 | TGTGCCAGCAGCCAGGGGGCTATGCTAACTACGTACAATGAGCAGTTCTTC | CASSQGAMLTTYNEQFF
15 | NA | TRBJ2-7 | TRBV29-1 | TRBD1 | TGCAGCGTTGAAGGGAATCAGGGGGCTCCCTACGAGCAGTACTTC | CSVEGNQGAPYEQYF